This TCR beta chain is drawn from a study of T cell repertoires in cytomegalovirus infection. The wider study: CMV epitopes used comprised recently identified HLA-C-restricted ones and well-studied HLA-B-restricted ones. TCR beta signatures that were public indicated CMV infection and matching HLA type. Study-level results: The cumulative frequency of public TCR beta families distinguished individuals who carried CMV together with the relevant HLA. Dominant in the ex vivo response were TCR beta clonotypes restricted by HLA-C and specific for CMV.

TCRdb used MiXCR to reprocess the reads, holding one entry per CDR3 protein. Of 550,000 to 850,000 distinct CDR3 sequences in the sample, 30% to 35% were seen once. The germline V gene encodes CDR1 SGHTA and CDR2 FQGNSA. This CDR3 has 13 residues. Trimming removed 2 bases from V and 12 bases from J; junction bases left unmatched: 3. This clonotype was seen many times. The antigen remains undetermined. This receptor was identified in a human donor in good health (CMV status not recorded). Some clones in this sample may be carry-over from other donors' samples. The V and J genes are TRBV7-2 and TRBJ2-1, with 11 bases that match TRBD2. The sequenced sample was cultured PBMCs, obtained from culture after CMV antigen stimulation. The CDR3 protein is CASSLILAGVQFF. DNA for the CDR3: TGTGCCAGCAGCTTAATACTAGCGGGAGTGCAGTTCTTC.